This T cell receptor (beta chain) appears in the sequencing data of a study of blood T cells in healthy people across ages. It was with a sample-barcoded 5' primer and a J-beta primer mix that a second PCR of about 7 to 12 cycles was run. TCRdb independently ran MiXCR on the 5' RACE reads; one entry per CDR3 protein. This sample has fewer than 1,000,000 distinct CDR3 sequences; around 50% occur once, and the top ten carry 15% to 20%. The CDR3 covers 12 residues. CDR1 is SQVTM and CDR2 is ANQGSEA in the germline V gene. The receptor was derived from an elderly man in good health. This chain uses TRBV29-1 with TRBJ2-4; D uncertain. TRBJ2-5 matches the DNA end more closely, so the J call is doubtful. Sequencing input: blood. The CDR3 DNA is TGCAGCGCCACAGTAGGGTCAGAGACCCAGTACTTC. Amino acids: CSATVGSETQYF.